This T cell receptor (beta chain) was obtained from a study of control samples from healthy donors and cancer patients. Generated by immunoSEQ multiplex PCR, the TCRdb table keeps only in-frame clones and is missing some. In the table there are 260,000 or so clones, more than 65% of which are singletons. Per the germline V gene, CDR1 is SNHLY and CDR2 is FYNNEI. The CDR3 length is 13 residues. With 5 bases clipped from V and 4 bases from J, the junction kept 3 bases outside the gene matches. The J gene is TRBJ1-2, the V gene TRBV2; 8 positions agree with TRBD1. Input material: PBMCs. This TCR came from a woman aged 55-69 years with lung cancer. The CDR3 nucleotides read TGTGCCAGCAGTTTCGGACAGGGCTATGGCTACACCTTC. Translation gives CASSFGQGYGYTF. The complete variable domain, with remaining parts taken from reference TRBV2 and TRBJ1-2, reads EPEVTQTPSHQVTQMGQEVILRCVPISNHLYFYWYRQILGQKVEFLVSFYNNEISEKSEIFDDQFSVERPDGSNFTLKIRSTKLEDSAMYFCASSFGQGYGYTFGSGTRLTVV.